This TCR beta chain was sequenced for a study of shared clonotypes between healthy human individuals. Measured with immunoSEQ multiplex PCR; TCRdb has only the in-frame clones, and not every one. The table shows 550,000 to 850,000 clones, with roughly 72% occurring only once. The V gene's germline CDR1 is SGHAT and CDR2 FQNNGV. V was shortened by 7 bases and J by 0 bases, with 21 bases between the two germline ends. CDR3 size: 17 residues. J is TRBJ1-1 and V is TRBV11-2; D not certain. The sequenced material came from memory CD4+ T cells sorted from blood. Subset meaning: CD45RA-negative fraction. The receptor comes from a woman between 25 and 40 years old in good health. The CDR3 DNA follows: TGTGCCAGCAAAACCAACAGAGGAGCCACAATGAACACTGAAGCTTTCTTT. Translated, it gives CASKTNRGATMNTEAFF.